One T cell receptor (beta chain) is described in this entry. What it binds is unknown. Then a second PCR, running roughly 7 to 11 cycles, was carried out with a sample-barcoded 5' primer and a J-beta primer mix. TCRdb recomputed calls from the 5' RACE reads with MiXCR, one row per CDR3 protein. The sample has around 940,000 distinct CDR3 sequences; roughly 50% are singletons. With V trimmed by 11 bases and J by 1 base, 16 bases remained unmatched. Germline CDR1 MNHNY, CDR2 SVGAGI (reference sequence). The length of the CDR3 is 17 residues. Each sample yielded at least 6 micrograms of PBMC total RNA. These data come from a study of blood T cells in healthy people across ages. Study information: Capturing about one barcoded beta molecule per two T cells was achieved by template switching.

General study findings and limits: More naive CD4+ cells and higher diversity were found in long-lived than in aged donors.

The TCR was taken from an older woman in good health. This rearrangement joins TRBV6-6 to TRBJ2-5, with TRBD2 matching 10 bases. The specimen was blood. CDR3 sequence: CASRERASGRGQETQYF. The DNA for the CDR3 is TGTGCCTCCAGGGAACGGGCTAGCGGGAGAGGCCAAGAGACCCAGTACTTC.